The 13 T cell receptor beta chains below come from one sample, sequenced in a study of cytomegalovirus exposure and HLA in healthy donors. PCR used 60 Vbeta primers and 13 Jbeta primers. Here immunoSEQ multiplex PCR was the method, and the copy in TCRdb shows in-frame clones only, minus some. The sample holds some 85,000 clones, 84% seen once. The sample comprised PBMCs. The receptors shown here come from a man between 18 and 29 years old in good health and CMV-seronegative.

This sequence joins TRBV5-4 and TRBJ2-7, with 9 bases aligning to TRBD1. The CDR3 is 12 amino acids. The V and J ends lost 10 bases and 2 bases, in that order; junction bases with no gene match: 4. Germline CDR1 SGHNT, CDR2 YYREEE (reference sequence). DNA for the CDR3: TGTGCCTACAGGGGGCGGACCTACGAGCAGTACTTC. Protein sequence: CAYRGRTYEQYF.

The chain joins TRBV2 to TRBJ1-3; D not resolved. Germline V CDR1 and CDR2: SNHLY, FYNNEI. This CDR3 has 15 amino acids. V lost 3 bases and J 0 bases, leaving 9 bases between the germline ends. CDR3 protein: CASSDPVISGNTIYF. The CDR3 coding sequence is TGTGCCAGCAGTGATCCAGTAATCTCTGGAAACACCATATATTTT.

The CDR3 here is CASSRQSPSYNEQFF. In DNA form, the CDR3 reads TGTGCCAGCAGCCGACAGTCACCCTCCTACAATGAGCAGTTCTTC. The chain recombines TRBV14 with TRBJ2-1; maybe TRBD1 (5 bases). V lost 4 bases and J 0 bases, leaving 10 bases between the germline ends. The CDR3 spans 15 residues. Germline V lookup: CDR1 SGHDN, CDR2 FVKESK.

This chain uses TRBV7-2 with TRBJ2-1; D perhaps matches TRBD2 (6 bases). CDR3 length: 15 residues. Germline loops: CDR1 SGHTA, CDR2 FQGNSA. V was pared by 1 base and J by 6 bases, with 13 bases between. The CDR3 loop is CASSLVGTPANEQFF. Here the CDR3 DNA reads TGTGCCAGCAGCTTAGTGGGGACTCCCGCCAATGAGCAGTTCTTC.

This chain connects TRBV30 to TRBJ1-1; 8 positions match TRBD1. The CDR3 is 11 residues long. Per germline, CDR1 GTSNPN and CDR2 SVGIG (reference sequence). The J segment lost 11 bases and the V segment lost 2 bases, leaving 4 bases of the junction unmatched. DNA for the CDR3: TGTGCCTGGAGTAGGGACAGGATGGCTTTCTTT. Its translation is CAWSRDRMAFF.

The chain carries TRBV27 and TRBJ1-5; D perhaps matches TRBD1 (5 bases). The CDR3 covers 12 residues. The V end lost 6 bases, the J end lost 7 bases, and 10 bases lay between the germline ends. Germline lookup yields CDR1 MNHEY and CDR2 SMNVEV (reference sequence). The CDR3 sequence is CASRTGGQPQHF. The CDR3, as DNA: TGTGCCAGCAGGACCGGGGGGCAGCCCCAGCATTTT.

This chain connects TRBV19 to TRBJ2-7; D is perhaps TRBD2 (6 bases). The CDR3 totals 17 residues. Per germline, CDR1 LNHDA and CDR2 SQIVND (reference sequence). Trimming removed 5 bases at V and 3 bases at J, with 23 bases between. CDR3 protein: CASSATPAPRRDYEQYF. The CDR3 coding sequence is TGTGCCAGTAGTGCGACCCCGGCCCCTAGGCGGGACTACGAGCAGTACTTC.

The chain carries TRBV11-2 and TRBJ1-2, with D possibly matching TRBD1 (6 bases). The CDR3 is 15 residues long. Trimming took off 1 base at V and 8 bases at J, with 17 bases between the two ends. From germline, CDR1 is SGHAT and CDR2 FQNNGV. CDR3: CASSLGKTGGGGYTF. The CDR3 DNA sequence: TGTGCCAGCAGCTTAGGAAAGACAGGTGGGGGCGGCTACACCTTC.

The V and J genes are TRBV30 and TRBJ2-4; tentative D call: TRBD1 (5 bases). Germline values: CDR1 GTSNPN, CDR2 SVGIG (reference sequence). Trimming removed 3 bases from V and 4 bases from J, with 13 bases in between. The CDR3 spans 14 residues. CDR3 bases: TGTGCCTGGAGCGCGACAGATCCGAAAAACATTCAGTACTTC. It is translated as CAWSATDPKNIQYF.

This clone was detected once. The chain is built from TRBV29-1 and TRBJ1-1, with 8 bases lining up with TRBD1. Germline lookup yields CDR1 SQVTM and CDR2 ANQGSEA. V shed 4 bases, J shed 6 bases, and the junction held 7 bases outside the gene matches. CDR3 size: 13 residues. CDR3 bases: TGCAGCGTTGTCCAGGGGGCCTGGTCTGAAGCTTTCTTT. This sequence encodes CSVVQGAWSEAFF. Combining the CDR3 with reference TRBV29-1 and TRBJ1-1 gives the whole variable domain SAVISQKPSRDICQRGTSLTIQCQVDSQVTMMFWYRQQPGQSLTLIATANQGSEATYESGFVIDKFPISRPNLTFSTLTVSNMSPEDSSIYLCSVVQGAWSEAFFGQGTRLTVV.

The rearrangement joins TRBV27 to TRBJ2-7; 7 bases are shared with TRBD1. Germline V lookup: CDR1 MNHEY, CDR2 SMNVEV (reference sequence). The CDR3 covers 14 residues. The J segment lost 3 bases and the V segment lost 7 bases, leaving 9 bases of the junction unmatched. The CDR3: CASKGATDYYEQYF. In DNA, the CDR3 is TGTGCCAGCAAGGGGGCGACGGATTACTACGAGCAGTACTTC.

V and J are TRBV12-5 and TRBJ2-4, with D perhaps TRBD2 (6 bases). The CDR3 consists of 16 residues. Trimming cost V 5 bases and J 0 bases, with 14 bases left between them. Germline CDR1 and CDR2: LGHNT and FRNRAP. The CDR3 sequence is CASGPPSGLAKNIQYF. CDR3 nucleotide sequence: TGTGCTAGTGGTCCCCCCAGCGGGCTAGCCAAAAACATTCAGTACTTC.

The chain uses TRBV19 and TRBJ2-2; D uncertain. CDR1 is LNHDA and CDR2 is SQIVND in the germline V gene (reference sequence). V lost 2 bases to trimming and J lost 1 base, with 2 bases between them. CDR3 length: 13 amino acids. CDR3 DNA sequence: TGTGCCAGTAGTATACAGAACACCGGGGAGCTGTTTTTT. Its translation: CASSIQNTGELFF.